This TCR beta chain was identified in a study of beta chain features in type 1 diabetes. The study reverse transcribed the entire isolated RNA, so it sequenced expressed TCRB transcripts. Produced via immunoSEQ multiplex PCR; TCRdb's table is partial and in-frame only. The data contain about 470,000 clones, roughly 31% of them singletons. The V gene lost 4 bases and the J gene lost 4 bases, with 10 bases spanning the gap. The CDR3 length is 12 residues. Per the germline V gene, CDR1 is SQVTM and CDR2 is ANQGSEA. This clone was seen a few times. Its antigen remains unknown. Study-wide results and caveats: Possibly, sequencing cDNA over-represented cells that had high TCR expression levels. Type 1 diabetes patients had moderately but significantly shorter TCRB CDR3s in all four CD4+ subsets.

The sequence came from a young man in good health. J is TRBJ2-5 and V is TRBV29-1, with D uncertain. The material sequenced was naive CD4+ T cells from blood. CDR3: CSVVASRETQYF. In DNA form, the CDR3 reads TGCAGCGTTGTTGCGAGCAGAGAGACCCAGTACTTC.